The entry below describes one T cell receptor (beta chain). Antigen specificity is unknown. This sample was taken from a study of a mutant IDH1 vaccine in newly diagnosed glioma. The wider study: Visit V12 was conducted at week 35 as the safety follow-up. Visit V13 came later, at week 47. Overall study results and limits: Whatever changes occurred in top peripheral T cell clonotypes seemed unrelated to pseudoprogression.

Clones were read by immunoSEQ multiplex PCR, and TCRdb kept only the in-frame ones, dropping some. The data show about 60,000 clones, roughly 79% seen once. Regarding time point: week 35, safety follow-up. Vaccination comprised doses that each held 300 ug of mutant IDH1 20-mer peptide, plus topical imiquimod. Germline assignment: CDR1 SQVTM and CDR2 ANQGSEA. V dropped 4 bases and J dropped 13 bases, with 16 bases sitting between them. The CDR3 is made up of 12 amino acids. The rearrangement uses TRBV29-1 and TRBJ1-4; D perhaps matches TRBD1 (5 bases). The sample consisted of PBMCs, taken from a glioma patient whose treatment included an IDH1 peptide vaccine. This receptor was obtained from a man aged 35-49 years with glioma. The DNA of the CDR3 is TGCAGCGTTGGGGGGGGAGGAGAAGGACTGTTTTTT. Translation: CSVGGGGEGLFF.